A single sample is the source of the 20 T cell receptor beta chains below, sequenced in a study of T cell responses to AZD1222 COVID-19 vaccine (dated by TCRdb to the early 2020s). The receptor library was made with the immunoSEQ multiplex PCR assay. Held by TCRdb, this immuneACCESS table contains in-frame sequences only and omits some clones. Under half of the omission traces to an unresolved V gene where checked; the cause of the rest is unknown. The sample includes approximately 190,000 clones, with 87% observed a single time. About 2.5% of the sample comes from the top ten. The meaning of the sample's time point label: baseline before first vaccination. The treatment or condition label corresponds to: meningococcal conjugate vaccine given as trial control. The sequencing here drew on peripheral blood, taken on day 0 of MenACWY control vaccination. These receptors all stem from an adult in good health.

Only a few counts were recorded for this clone. The chain is built from TRBV28 and TRBJ2-3; D perhaps matches TRBD1 (5 bases). V was trimmed by 6 bases and J by 0 bases, leaving 13 bases between them. In germline, CDR1 is MDHEN, CDR2 SYDVKM. The CDR3 runs to 15 residues. The CDR3 region has the DNA TGTGCCAGCAGGTTCGATAGGGGCAGCACAGATACGCAGTATTTT. Protein product: CASRFDRGSTDTQYF.

The chain combines TRBV28 with TRBJ1-1; D is uncertain. CDR1 MDHEN and CDR2 SYDVKM come from the germline V gene. Trimming took off 5 bases at V and 0 bases at J, with 4 bases between the two ends. The CDR3 contains 12 residues. CDR3 DNA: TGTGCCAGCAGTCCCTTGAACACTGAAGCTTTCTTT. It specifies CASSPLNTEAFF.

In this sample, this clone turned up a few times. This rearrangement joins TRBV14 to TRBJ1-2, with 8 bases matching TRBD1. CDR1 is SGHDN, CDR2 FVKESK, per germline. This CDR3 is 13 amino acids long. V lost 6 bases, J lost 8 bases, and 8 bases stayed unmatched. The CDR3 is CASRSTGVDGYTF. The CDR3 DNA reads TGTGCCAGCAGGTCGACAGGGGTCGACGGCTACACCTTC.

As DNA, the CDR3 is TGCAGCGTGACAGGGTTAGCCCTCAAGGATACGCAGTATTTT. Amino acids: CSVTGLALKDTQYF. The chain links TRBV29-1 to TRBJ2-3; 7 nucleotides agree with TRBD1. This CDR3 has 14 residues. The ends lost 6 bases at V and 6 bases at J; junction bases unmatched: 12. The germline V gene has CDR1 SQVTM and CDR2 ANQGSEA.

J is TRBJ1-6 and V is TRBV2; 8 nucleotides agree with TRBD1. J gave up 10 bases and V 4 bases, and 3 bases lay outside the gene matches. The CDR3 has 13 amino acids. In germline, CDR1 is SNHLY, CDR2 FYNNEI. The CDR3: CASSAGGSSPLHF. CDR3 bases: TGTGCCAGCAGTGCAGGGGGCTCATCACCCCTCCACTTT.

The chain uses TRBV13 and TRBJ1-1; TRBD1 aligns across 10 bases. Trimming at V came to 4 bases and at J to 4 bases, leaving 6 bases not matched to a gene. Germline V gives CDR1 PRHDT, CDR2 FYEKMQ (reference sequence). The CDR3 extends over 15 amino acids. CDR3 in amino acids: CASSSWTGGVTEAFF. CDR3 DNA sequence: TGTGCCAGCAGCTCTTGGACAGGGGGGGTCACTGAAGCTTTCTTT. Full variable domain (remainder filled in from reference TRBV13 and TRBJ1-1): AAGVIQSPRHLIKEKRETATLKCYPIPRHDTVYWYQQGPGQDPQFLISFYEKMQSDKGSIPDRFSAQQFSDYHSELNMSSLELGDSALYFCASSSWTGGVTEAFFGQGTRLTVV.

This clone is judged medium-sized (0.01 to 0.1%). The chain uses TRBV6-1 and TRBJ2-3; D is perhaps TRBD2 (6 bases). From germline, CDR1 is MNHNS and CDR2 SASEGT. The CDR3 has 14 amino acids. Trimming removed 2 bases from V and 1 base from J, with 7 bases in between. The CDR3 loop is CASSEPSGTDTQYF. CDR3 sequence (DNA): TGTGCCAGCAGTGAACCTAGCGGCACAGATACGCAGTATTTT.

The chain is built from TRBV28 and TRBJ2-2; tentatively, D is TRBD1 (5 bases). Germline loops: CDR1 MDHEN, CDR2 SYDVKM. The length of the CDR3 is 16 residues. V was clipped by 6 bases and J by 0 bases, with 14 bases between them. CDR3 amino acids: CASSPLAGTNTGELFF. The CDR3 nucleotides read TGTGCCAGCAGCCCCCTGGCAGGGACGAACACCGGGGAGCTGTTTTTT.

DNA of the CDR3: TGTGCCAGCAGCCAAGCTACTAGCGCTACCTACGAGCAGTACTTC. This codes for CASSQATSATYEQYF. J is TRBJ2-7 and V is TRBV4-2; 7 bases line up with TRBD2. The germline CDR1 and CDR2 sequences are LGHNA and YNFKEQ. V lost 1 base and J lost 2; bases outside the gene matches: 5. This CDR3 spans 15 amino acids.

The chain uses TRBV5-4 and TRBJ1-6, with D hard to call. V shed 1 base and J shed 14 bases, with 13 bases lying between them. Germline V CDR1 and CDR2: SGHNT, YYREEE (reference sequence). The CDR3 spans 13 residues. CDR3 nucleotide sequence: TGTGCCAGCAGCTTGTGGGGAGGGTTGGCCCTCCACTTT. Its translation: CASSLWGGLALHF.

This chain uses TRBV27 with TRBJ1-2, with 9 bases lining up with TRBD1. The CDR3 runs 13 residues. Losses at the gene ends were 5 bases for V and 3 bases for J; bases not matched to a gene: 1. CDR1 MNHEY and CDR2 SMNVEV come from the germline V gene (reference sequence). CDR3 protein: CASSRDRDYGYTF. The CDR3 DNA follows: TGTGCCAGCAGTCGGGACAGGGACTATGGCTACACCTTC.

This chain links TRBV5-1 with TRBJ2-7, with 8 bases matching TRBD1. With 0 bases clipped from V and 1 base from J, the junction kept 6 bases outside the gene matches. The CDR3 is 16 amino acids. CDR1 is SGHRS, CDR2 YFSETQ, per germline. In DNA, the CDR3 is TGCGCCAGCAGCTTGGGGGTGACAGGGGCGTCCTACGAGCAGTACTTC. Protein: CASSLGVTGASYEQYF.

This sequence joins TRBV5-1 and TRBJ2-5; weak D call: TRBD2 (5 bases). The length of the CDR3 is 13 residues. V dropped 4 bases and J dropped 4 bases, with 11 bases sitting between them. The germline V gene has CDR1 SGHRS and CDR2 YFSETQ. The CDR3 region is CASSGLGGETQYF. The DNA of the CDR3 is TGCGCCAGCAGCGGTCTCGGAGGAGAGACCCAGTACTTC.

With respect to this clone: In the same sample, other DNA sequences code for this CDR3. The chain couples TRBV5-1 to TRBJ1-1, with TRBD1 identical over 9 bases. The length of the CDR3 is 14 residues. The V segment lost 4 bases and the J segment 4 bases; nucleotides outside the gene matches: 5. Germline CDR1 is SGHRS and CDR2 is YFSETQ. CDR3 DNA sequence: TGCGCCAGCAGCCTGGGACAGGGTCGCACTGAAGCTTTCTTT. Amino acids: CASSLGQGRTEAFF. Drawing the rest from reference TRBV5-1 and TRBJ1-1, the complete variable domain is KAGVTQTPRYLIKTRGQQVTLSCSPISGHRSVSWYQQTPGQGLQFLFEYFSETQRNKGNFPGRFSGRQFSNSRSEMNVSTLELGDSALYLCASSLGQGRTEAFFGQGTRLTVV.

V is TRBV2 and J is TRBJ1-2; 7 bases are a match to TRBD1. This CDR3 has 13 residues. Germline CDR1 is SNHLY and CDR2 is FYNNEI. Trimming at V came to 5 bases and at J to 10 bases, leaving 10 bases not matched to a gene. CDR3 DNA: TGTGCCAGCAGTCCGACAGGGACGTACCTCTACACCTTC. Protein: CASSPTGTYLYTF.

This sequence joins TRBV2 and TRBJ2-1, with D possibly TRBD1 on 6 matching bases. Trimming removed 4 bases from V and 6 bases from J, with 13 bases in between. CDR1 and CDR2 (germline): SNHLY, FYNNEI. There are 14 residues in the CDR3. The CDR3 DNA follows: TGTGCCAGCAGTGGGACAGCAGTTTTCAATGAGCAGTTCTTC. Encoded protein: CASSGTAVFNEQFF.

The J gene is TRBJ2-6, the V gene TRBV9; maybe TRBD2 (5 bases). V shed 0 bases and J shed 2 bases, with 6 bases lying between them. Germline V gene sequence: CDR1 SGDLS, CDR2 YYNGEE. There are 15 residues in the CDR3. CDR3 DNA: TGTGCCAGCAGCGTAGACGGGGCTGGGGCCAACGTCCTGACTTTC. This translates into CASSVDGAGANVLTF.

The chain has TRBV2 and TRBJ1-1; possible D gene TRBD1, 6 bases. V lost 7 bases to trimming and J lost 1 base, with 19 bases between them. The germline V gene encodes CDR1 SNHLY and CDR2 FYNNEI. The CDR3 contains 16 residues. The CDR3: CASKRRGVVRNTEAFF. CDR3 DNA: TGTGCCAGCAAGAGAAGGGGGGTTGTTCGGAACACTGAAGCTTTCTTT.

This sequence joins TRBV4-1 and TRBJ2-7, with 11 bases aligning to TRBD2. The CDR3 has 15 amino acids. CDR1 is MGHRA, CDR2 YSYEKL, per germline. V gave up 6 bases and J gave up 0 bases; unmatched junction bases: 4. The CDR3 DNA reads as TGCGCCAGCAGACCCGGGACTAGCGGCTCCTACGAGCAGTACTTC. It codes for CASRPGTSGSYEQYF.

This clone was detected a few times. The chain uses TRBV5-4 and TRBJ2-7; 7 bases fit TRBD1. The V segment lost 4 bases and the J segment 2 bases; nucleotides outside the gene matches: 6. This CDR3 region has 14 residues. Germline V gives CDR1 SGHNT, CDR2 YYREEE (reference sequence). CDR3 residues: CASSVWDRAYEQYF. In DNA form, the CDR3 reads TGTGCCAGCAGCGTATGGGACAGAGCCTACGAGCAGTACTTC.